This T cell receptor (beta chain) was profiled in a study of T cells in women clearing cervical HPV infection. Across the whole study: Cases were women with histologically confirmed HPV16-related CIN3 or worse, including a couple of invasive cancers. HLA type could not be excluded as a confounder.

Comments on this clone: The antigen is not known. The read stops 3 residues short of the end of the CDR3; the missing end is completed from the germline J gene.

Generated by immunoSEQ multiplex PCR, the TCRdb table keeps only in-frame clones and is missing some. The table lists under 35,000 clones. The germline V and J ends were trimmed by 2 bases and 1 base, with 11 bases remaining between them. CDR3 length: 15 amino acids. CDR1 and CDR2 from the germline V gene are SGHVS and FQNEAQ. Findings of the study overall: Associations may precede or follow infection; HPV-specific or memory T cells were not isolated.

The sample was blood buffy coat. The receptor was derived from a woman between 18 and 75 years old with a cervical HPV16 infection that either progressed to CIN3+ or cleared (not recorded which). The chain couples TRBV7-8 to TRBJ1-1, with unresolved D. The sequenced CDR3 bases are TGTGCCAGCAGCTTATATAGGGTCGCGAACACTGAA. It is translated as CASSLYRVANTE. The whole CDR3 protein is CASSLYRVANTEAFF.